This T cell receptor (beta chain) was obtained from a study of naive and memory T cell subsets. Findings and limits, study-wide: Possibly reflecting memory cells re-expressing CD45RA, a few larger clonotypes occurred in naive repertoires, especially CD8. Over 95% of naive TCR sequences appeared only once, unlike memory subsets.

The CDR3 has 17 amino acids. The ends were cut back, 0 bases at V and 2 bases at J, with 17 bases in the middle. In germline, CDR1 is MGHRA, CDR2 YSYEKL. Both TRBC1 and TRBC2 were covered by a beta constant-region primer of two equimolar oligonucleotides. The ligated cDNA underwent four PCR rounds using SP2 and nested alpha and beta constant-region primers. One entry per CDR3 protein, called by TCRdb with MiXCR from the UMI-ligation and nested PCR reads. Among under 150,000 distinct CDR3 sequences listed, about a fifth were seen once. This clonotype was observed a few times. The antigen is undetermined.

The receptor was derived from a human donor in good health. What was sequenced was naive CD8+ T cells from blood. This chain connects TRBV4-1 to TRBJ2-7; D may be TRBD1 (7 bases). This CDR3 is CASSQELGGQATYEQYF. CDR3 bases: TGCGCCAGCAGCCAAGAGTTGGGAGGACAGGCTACCTACGAGCAGTACTTC.